These 10 T cell receptor beta chains were all obtained from the same sample, sequenced in a study of blood T cells in healthy people across ages. A second PCR, run for about 7 to 12 cycles, used a sample-barcoded 5' primer plus a J-beta primer mix. TCRdb reprocessed the 5' RACE reads via MiXCR and lists one record per CDR3 protein. The sample consists of hundreds of thousands of distinct CDR3 sequences, roughly three fifths of them appearing once. Sequenced: blood. These receptors all stem from a man aged 40-49 years in good health.

This chain uses TRBV5-1 with TRBJ2-5; 15 bases map to TRBD2. The tail of the sequence fits TRBJ2-7 better, so the J call may be wrong. The CDR3 has 18 amino acids. The V gene's germline CDR1 is SGHRS and CDR2 YFSETQ. CDR3 protein: CASSLTSGTSGRTYEQYF. The DNA for the CDR3 is TGCGCCAGCAGCTTAACCTCCGGGACTAGCGGGAGGACGTACGAGCAGTACTTC.

A single count supports this clonotype. V and J are TRBV2 and TRBJ1-4; D may be TRBD1 (5 bases). V lost 6 bases and J 2 bases, leaving 16 bases between the germline ends. Germline CDR1 reads SNHLY; CDR2 reads FYNNEI. CDR3 length: 16 amino acids. CDR3 sequence: CASSPPRGVTNEKLFF. The CDR3 DNA reads as TGTGCCAGCAGCCCCCCCCGGGGGGTGACTAATGAAAAACTGTTTTTT. Using reference TRBV2 and TRBJ1-4 for the parts outside the CDR3, the full variable domain is EPEVTQTPSHQVTQMGQEVILRCVPISNHLYFYWYRQILGQKVEFLVSFYNNEISEKSEIFDDQFSVERPDGSNFTLKIRSTKLEDSAMYFCASSPPRGVTNEKLFFGSGTQLSVL.

The chain recombines TRBV20-1 with TRBJ2-5, with D possibly TRBD1 on 6 matching bases. The length of the CDR3 is 16 residues. Germline V gene data show CDR1 as DFQATT and CDR2 as SNEGSKA (reference sequence). Trimming shortened V by 5 bases and J by 7 bases, and 26 bases separated the two germline ends. CDR3 in DNA: TGCAGTGCTTCCACTAGGTCTGGTGGTTCCAGGGGGACCCAGTACTTC. This codes for CSASTRSGGSRGTQYF.

This sequence joins TRBV2 and TRBJ1-2; possibly TRBD1 for D (5 bases). CDR1 SNHLY and CDR2 FYNNEI come from the germline V gene. V was trimmed by 10 bases and J by 2 bases, leaving 11 bases between them. The CDR3 has 12 amino acids. The CDR3 bases are TGTGCCATTGGACGGGGGAACTATGGCTACACCTTC. It yields the protein CAIGRGNYGYTF.

The CDR3 protein is CSVGSVGSSGQPQHF. The DNA of the CDR3 is TGCAGCGTTGGGAGTGTGGGGAGTAGTGGACAGCCCCAGCATTTT. The chain recombines TRBV29-1 with TRBJ1-5; no definite D call. The V end was cut by 4 bases, the J end by 7 bases, with 20 bases between. In germline, CDR1 is SQVTM, CDR2 ANQGSEA. This CDR3 contains 15 residues. The full variable domain, its missing parts supplied by reference TRBV29-1 and TRBJ1-5, is SAVISQKPSRDICQRGTSLTIQCQVDSQVTMMFWYRQQPGQSLTLIATANQGSEATYESGFVIDKFPISRPNLTFSTLTVSNMSPEDSSIYLCSVGSVGSSGQPQHFGDGTRLSIL.

This chain connects TRBV20-1 to TRBJ1-2; D gene uncertain. CDR3 length equals 14 residues. The germline CDR1 and CDR2 sequences are DFQATT and SNEGSKA (reference sequence). Trimming removed 0 bases at V and 4 bases at J, with 12 bases between. For the CDR3, the DNA is TGCAGTGCTAGAGATGGCTTGCGGTCCTATGGCTACACCTTC. Encoded protein: CSARDGLRSYGYTF.

The genes are TRBV20-1 and TRBJ1-1; TRBD1 matches at 7 bases. Germline CDR1 DFQATT, CDR2 SNEGSKA (reference sequence). The CDR3 is 14 residues long. The junction had 17 bases not matched to a gene; V was cut back by 4 bases and J by 12 bases. CDR3 amino acids: CSAISRLYRGSTFF. The CDR3 DNA sequence: TGCAGTGCTATCTCGAGGCTTTACAGGGGCTCGACTTTCTTT.

The V call is TRBV6-6, the J call TRBJ2-3, with a weak D call TRBD2 (6 bases). V lost 0 bases, J lost 1 base, and 8 bases lay in between. Looked up from germline, CDR1 is MNHNY and CDR2 is SVGAGI (reference sequence). The CDR3 contains 15 residues. CDR3: CASSYSSSGTDTQYF. The CDR3 coding sequence is TGTGCCAGCAGTTACTCCTCTAGCGGCACAGATACGCAGTATTTT.

This rearrangement joins TRBV29-1 to TRBJ2-1; 8 bases are a match to TRBD2. Germline V gives CDR1 SQVTM, CDR2 ANQGSEA. J lost 4 bases, V lost 3 bases, and 5 bases had no gene match. The CDR3 has 14 amino acids. This CDR3 is CSVEAGGSYNEQFF. CDR3 coding DNA: TGCAGCGTTGAGGCGGGAGGTTCTTACAATGAGCAGTTCTTC.

The chain recombines TRBV28 with TRBJ2-7, with TRBD1 as a possible D gene (5 bases). The J call is uncertain, as TRBJ2-1 better fits the DNA end. The CDR3 has 18 residues. The germline gives CDR1 MDHEN, CDR2 SYDVKM. DNA for the CDR3: TGTGCCAGCAGTTCTTTTGTAGTGGACACCGCCCTTTACAATGAGCAGTTCTTC. Translation: CASSSFVVDTALYNEQFF.